These T cell receptor beta chains were read from a single sample in a study of blood T cell repertoires in COVID-19. The repertoire was sequenced with immunoSEQ multiplex PCR; TCRdb's copy has only in-frame clones and lacks some. The data show around 65,000 clones, with about 81% seen just once and 9.2% held by the top ten. Input material: peripheral blood. These receptors were collected from a human donor in a cohort sampled during active COVID-19. Each CDR3 is given with its conserved first and last residue. Fields, in order: J gene, clone size, V gene, D gene, CDR3 DNA, CDR3 protein. A D gene is named only where the DNA matches it firmly. Clone size, where shown, is once, few, many, or a class for clones that have expanded.

TRBJ2-1	NA	TRBV11-2	NA	TGTGCCAGCAGCTCGACTGTATACAATGAGCAGTTCTTC	CASSSTVYNEQFF
TRBJ2-1	NA	TRBV6-2/TRBV6-3	NA	TGTGCCAGCAGTTACGAGGATCTTGGAGAGCAGTTCTTC	CASSYEDLGEQFF
TRBJ2-5	NA	TRBV2	TRBD1	TGTGCCAGCAATGGACAGGGGGCGCTGGGTTACCAAGAGACCCAGTACTTC	CASNGQGALGYQETQYF
TRBJ1-1	NA	TRBV15	TRBD1	TGTGCCACGTCCGGGACAGGGGAAGTGGGCACTGAAGCTTTCTTT	CATSGTGEVGTEAFF
TRBJ2-1	NA	TRBV24-1	TRBD2	TGTGCCACCAGTGATTCGGGGGCTAGCGGGAGAAACAATGAGCAGTTCTTC	CATSDSGASGRNNEQFF
TRBJ2-1	NA	TRBV29-1	TRBD2	TGCAGCGACCGACTAGCGGGAAAGTCTGTTGAGCAGTTCTTC	CSDRLAGKSVEQFF
TRBJ2-1	NA	TRBV24-1	TRBD2	TGTGCCACCAGTGTCGGACTAGCGGGAGGGAGGTTTTCGAATGAGCAGTTCTTC	CATSVGLAGGRFSNEQFF
TRBJ2-7	NA	TRBV7-9	NA	TGTGCCAGCAGCTTAGAACGGGTCACACACTACGAGCAGTACTTC	CASSLERVTHYEQYF
TRBJ2-1	NA	TRBV11-2	TRBD1	TGTGCCAGCAGCTCCCTAGGGGGACAGGGCTCCTACAATGAGCAGTTCTTC	CASSSLGGQGSYNEQFF
TRBJ1-1	NA	TRBV7-2	TRBD1	TGTGCCAGCAGCCCCAGGACAGGGGGGAACACTGAAGCTTTCTTT	CASSPRTGGNTEAFF
TRBJ2-2	NA	TRBV5-1	TRBD2	TGCGCCAGCAGCTTGGGACTAGCGGGAGATTTGACCGGGGAGCTGTTTTTT	CASSLGLAGDLTGELFF
TRBJ2-1	NA	TRBV10-3	TRBD2	TGTGCCATCAGTGCGACTAGCGGGGAGGTCAATGAGCAGTTCTTC	CAISATSGEVNEQFF
TRBJ1-5	many	TRBV28	NA	TGTGCCAGCAGTTTGCAGGGGTCGACTCAGCCCCAGCATTTT	CASSLQGSTQPQHF
TRBJ1-2	few	TRBV27	NA	TGTGCCAGCAAGCGGGGGACTATCGCTAACTATGGCTACACCTTC	CASKRGTIANYGYTF
TRBJ2-1	NA	TRBV28	TRBD2	TGTGCCAGCAGTTCCCCCGTCAGCGGGACTTACAATGAGCAGTTCTTC	CASSSPVSGTYNEQFF
TRBJ2-7	NA	TRBV18	TRBD1	TGTGCCAGCTCACCACGGACAGGGGGCTACGAGCAGTACTTC	CASSPRTGGYEQYF
TRBJ2-1	NA	TRBV9	NA	TGTGCCAGCAGCGGTACGGTGGGGGCTGAGCAGTTCTTC	CASSGTVGAEQFF
TRBJ1-1	NA	TRBV7-8	NA	TGTGCCAGCAGCTTAGGCCCCACCACAGGAGCTTTCTTT	CASSLGPTTGAFF
TRBJ1-2	NA	TRBV10-3	NA	TGTGCCATCAGTGAGTCCGGGACAAGAGGCTACACCTTC	CAISESGTRGYTF
TRBJ2-5	NA	TRBV19	NA	TGTGCCTCCTCCCAAGAGACCCAGTACTTC	CASSQETQYF
TRBJ2-2	NA	TRBV5-1	NA	TGCGCCAGCAACTCTGGGGGGACTCATGGCACCGGGGAGCTGTTTTTT	CASNSGGTHGTGELFF
TRBJ2-7	NA	TRBV11-3	NA	TGTGCCAGCAGCTTAGATACAGGGTCTGAGCAGTACTTC	CASSLDTGSEQYF
TRBJ2-7	few	TRBV14	TRBD1	TGTGCCAGCAGCTCGACAGGGATCTACGAGCAGTACTTC	CASSSTGIYEQYF
TRBJ2-7	many	TRBV7-2	TRBD2	TGTGCCAGCAGCCGGGGTCCCGGGACTAGCGTTGGCTCCTACGAGCAGTACTTC	CASSRGPGTSVGSYEQYF
TRBJ1-6	NA	TRBV28	NA	TGTGCCAGCAGTTCTGAGGTCTCACCCCTCCACTTT	CASSSEVSPLHF
TRBJ1-1	NA	TRBV2	NA	TGTGCCAGCAGTGACAGGTTGCGCACTGAAGCTTTCTTT	CASSDRLRTEAFF
TRBJ1-3	NA	TRBV6-1	NA	TGTGCCAGCAGTGAAGCGGTCGGCTCTGGAAACACCATATATTTT	CASSEAVGSGNTIYF
TRBJ1-4	once	TRBV28	NA	TGTGCCAGCAGTTTGGGCCCGAAACCTCAGGGGAGTGAAAAACTGTTTTTT	CASSLGPKPQGSEKLFF
TRBJ1-4	NA	TRBV4-2	NA	TGTGCCAGCAGCCAAGAGGGGCAGGAGTCTACTAATGAAAAACTGTTTTTT	CASSQEGQESTNEKLFF
TRBJ2-3	NA	TRBV7-8	NA	TGTGCCAGCAGCCTCGTGGAGTACGGAGAGGCAGATACGCAGTATTTT	CASSLVEYGEADTQYF
TRBJ1-2	NA	TRBV28	NA	TGTGCCAGCAGTTCACTTAATGGCTACACCTTC	CASSSLNGYTF
TRBJ2-7	NA	TRBV15	TRBD1	TGTGCCACCAGCACCGAACAGGGGCCGTACGAGCAGTACTTC	CATSTEQGPYEQYF